Presented here are 18 T cell receptor beta chains from one specimen sequenced in a study of T cell repertoires in cytomegalovirus infection. Which antigens these TCRs recognize remains unknown. TCRdb re-called the reads with MiXCR, one entry per CDR3 protein. The data hold around 900,000 distinct CDR3 sequences, with roughly 30% observed a single time. The sequences come from cultured CD8+ T cells from PBMCs, collected from culture after CMV antigen stimulation. The origin of the receptors is a human donor in good health (CMV status not recorded). Some clones in this sample may be carry-over from other donors' samples.

The CDR3 DNA reads as TGTGCCAGCAGAACGGGGGGGGCGAGCACCGGGGAGCTGTTTTTT. Residues: CASRTGGASTGELFF. This chain connects TRBV6-6 to TRBJ2-2, with TRBD2 matching 8 bases. V lost 6 bases and J lost 4; bases outside the gene matches: 7. Germline-derived CDR1 and CDR2 are MNHNY and SVGAGI (reference sequence). This CDR3 comprises 15 residues.

The sample holds a few counts of this clonotype. This chain uses TRBV27 with TRBJ2-1, with 8 bases lining up with TRBD1. The CDR3 is made up of 14 amino acids. Unmatched junction bases numbered 10, after V lost 11 bases and J lost 4 bases. The germline CDR1 and CDR2 sequences are MNHEY and SMNVEV (reference sequence). The DNA of the CDR3 is TGTGCCGCTCAAACAGGGGGTATTTACAATGAGCAGTTCTTC. Its translation is CAAQTGGIYNEQFF.

There are a few counts of this clonotype. The rearrangement links TRBV5-4 to TRBJ2-7; possibly TRBD2 for D (5 bases). Germline V CDR1 and CDR2: SGHNT, YYREEE (reference sequence). The V gene lost 2 bases and the J gene lost 2 bases, with 11 bases spanning the gap. This CDR3 has 14 amino acids. CDR3 amino acids: CASSLLDRPYEQYF. The CDR3 nucleotides read TGTGCCAGCAGCTTACTAGATAGGCCCTACGAGCAGTACTTC. Complete variable domain (other parts from reference TRBV5-4 and TRBJ2-7): ETGVTQSPTHLIKTRGQQVTLRCSSQSGHNTVSWYQQALGQGPQFIFQYYREEENGRGNFPPRFSGLQFPNYSSELNVNALELDDSALYLCASSLLDRPYEQYFGPGTRLTVT.

This clonotype was counted once. The chain uses TRBV7-9 and TRBJ2-7; D may correspond to TRBD1 or TRBD2 (6 bases each). CDR1 is SEHNR, CDR2 FQNEAQ, per germline (reference sequence). This CDR3 spans 15 amino acids. V was clipped by 5 bases and J by 2 bases, with 16 bases between them. This CDR3 reads CASSGVRGATYEQYV. The CDR3 DNA follows: TGTGCCAGCAGCGGGGTTAGGGGGGCTACCTACGAGCAGTACGTC.

This clonotype was observed a single time. The V gene is TRBV5-6, the J gene TRBJ1-5, with D maybe TRBD1 (6 bases). The V gene's germline CDR1 is SGHDT and CDR2 YYEEEE. V lost 0 bases to trimming and J lost 2 bases, with 12 bases between them. The CDR3 loop spans 16 amino acids. CDR3 amino acids: CASSLAGGQRNQPQHF. The CDR3 nucleotides are TGTGCCAGCAGCTTGGCGGGGGGACAACGCAATCAGCCCCAGCATTTT.

The chain joins TRBV6-2 or TRBV6-3 to TRBJ2-6, with no clear D. From germline, CDR1 is MNHEY and CDR2 SVGEGT. With 3 bases removed from V and 2 bases from J, the gap between germline ends came to 8 bases. The CDR3 consists of 15 residues. The CDR3: CASSYWGTGANVLTF. In DNA form, the CDR3 reads TGTGCCAGCAGTTATTGGGGTACTGGGGCCAACGTCCTGACTTTC.

This clonotype was observed many times. This chain joins TRBV7-6 and TRBJ2-1; D tentatively reads TRBD1 or TRBD2 (5 bases each). CDR1 is SGHVS and CDR2 is FNYEAQ in the germline V gene. The CDR3 consists of 15 residues. Deletions cut 2 bases from V and 8 bases from J, with 16 bases between. The CDR3 loop reads CASSLSRDGIDEQFF. As DNA, the CDR3 is TGTGCCAGCAGCTTATCCCGGGACGGCATCGATGAGCAGTTCTTC.

This chain connects TRBV19 to TRBJ1-1; D unclear. The germline CDR1 and CDR2 sequences are LNHDA and SQIVND (reference sequence). This CDR3 is 10 amino acids long. V was clipped by 4 bases and J by 7 bases, with 4 bases between them. The CDR3 coding sequence is TGTGCCAGTAGTACTTTTGAAGCTTTCTTT. Translating gives CASSTFEAFF. The complete variable domain, with remaining parts taken from reference TRBV19 and TRBJ1-1, reads DGGITQSPKYLFRKEGQNVTLSCEQNLNHDAMYWYRQDPGQGLRLIYYSQIVNDFQKGDIAEGYSVSREKKESFPLTVTSAQKNPTAFYLCASSTFEAFFGQGTRLTVV.

This clonotype was observed a single time. The junction departs from the called germline gene at one end, perhaps through a read error. The CDR3 DNA reads TGTGCCAGCAGCCAAGATCAAGGGGTACAAGCTTTCTTT. It translates to CASSQDQGVQAFF. The gene calls are TRBV4-1 and TRBJ1-1; tentative D call: TRBD1 (5 bases). Looked up from germline, CDR1 is MGHRA and CDR2 is YSYEKL. The CDR3 spans 13 residues.

V is TRBV7-9 and J is TRBJ1-5; 7 bases are shared with TRBD1. Germline V lookup: CDR1 SEHNR, CDR2 FQNEAQ (reference sequence). Trimming cost V 5 bases and J 0 bases; bases outside gene matches: 4. The CDR3 sequence is 15 residues long. The CDR3 region is CASSGTAYSNQPQHF. In nucleotides, the CDR3 is TGTGCCAGCAGCGGGACAGCTTATAGCAATCAGCCCCAGCATTTT.

The rearrangement uses TRBV15 and TRBJ2-1, with 10 bases that match TRBD1. Germline trimming cut 1 base from V and 3 bases from J; bases unmatched to any gene: 3. CDR3 length: 16 amino acids. The germline V gene has CDR1 LNHNV and CDR2 YYDKDF (reference sequence). The DNA of the CDR3 is TGTGCCACCAGCAGAGCTCGGGACAGGGGCTACAATGAGCAGTTCTTC. This gives the protein CATSRARDRGYNEQFF.

This chain's CDR3 is CASSGGQGSANTEAFF. The CDR3 DNA follows: TGCGCCAGCAGCGGTGGGCAGGGCTCGGCGAACACTGAAGCTTTCTTT. The gene calls are TRBV23-1 and TRBJ1-1; tentatively, D is TRBD1 (5 bases). TRBV23-1 is reported as an ORF; its role is uncertain. Trimming took 6 bases from V and 1 from J, leaving 18 bases between them. This CDR3 contains 16 residues.

This clonotype appeared a few times. V usage is TRBV27 and J usage is TRBJ2-7, with a tentative D call TRBD1 (6 bases). The CDR3 is made up of 17 amino acids. The germline CDR1 and CDR2 sequences are MNHEY and SMNVEV (reference sequence). V was pared by 2 bases and J by 0 bases, with 17 bases between. CDR3 sequence (DNA): TGTGCCAGCAGTTTACCCCAACTTAGGGGGAACTCCTACGAGCAGTACTTC. Residues: CASSLPQLRGNSYEQYF.

In its sample, this clonotype was seen many times. The rearrangement uses TRBV7-8 and TRBJ1-5; 7 nucleotides match TRBD1. The length of the CDR3 is 16 residues. Per the germline V gene, CDR1 is SGHVS and CDR2 is FQNEAQ. The V gene end was trimmed by 2 bases and the J gene end by 4 bases; junction bases not matched to a gene: 8. CDR3 loop: CASSLYIGTVNQPQHF. CDR3 nucleotides: TGTGCCAGCAGCTTATATATTGGGACAGTGAATCAGCCCCAGCATTTT.

This clonotype was observed a few times. V gene TRBV7-9 combines with J gene TRBJ1-1; D is ambiguous. V lost 1 base and J 8 bases, leaving 8 bases between the germline ends. The germline V gene encodes CDR1 SEHNR and CDR2 FQNEAQ (reference sequence). The CDR3 is 12 amino acids. CDR3: CASSLELAEAFF. CDR3 coding DNA: TGTGCCAGCAGCTTAGAATTAGCAGAAGCTTTCTTT.

CDR3 region: CASSYTGGGTEAFF. CDR3 DNA: TGTGCCAGCAGTTATACAGGGGGGGGCACTGAAGCTTTCTTT. The chain uses TRBV6-5 and TRBJ1-1; 8 bases line up with TRBD1. Trimming took 3 bases from V and 4 from J; bases not matched to a gene: 4. This CDR3 has 14 amino acids. Germline lookup yields CDR1 MNHEY and CDR2 SVGAGI.

V usage is TRBV10-3 and J usage is TRBJ1-5; 9 positions match TRBD1. After removal of 5 bases from V and 5 bases from J, the junction contained 10 bases not matched to a gene. Germline V lookup: CDR1 ENHRY, CDR2 SYGVKD. The CDR3 contains 16 residues. CDR3 sequence (DNA): TGTGCCATCAGTAACACCGGGACAGGGCCCCATCAGCCCCAGCATTTT. Amino acid sequence: CAISNTGTGPHQPQHF.

This clonotype was seen only a few times. The rearrangement uses TRBV7-9 and TRBJ1-4, with a possible D match to TRBD1 (6 bases). The V end was cut by 6 bases, the J end by 6 bases, with 17 bases between. Germline CDR1 SEHNR, CDR2 FQNEAQ (reference sequence). The CDR3 contains 15 residues. The CDR3 protein is CASSWEGDPHEKLFF. The CDR3 coding sequence is TGTGCCAGCAGTTGGGAGGGGGACCCTCATGAAAAACTGTTTTTT.